This T cell receptor beta chain was obtained from a study of control samples from healthy donors and cancer patients. CDR1 and CDR2 from the germline V gene are SGHTA and FQGNSA. This CDR3 has 16 amino acids. V lost 5 bases to trimming and J lost 2 bases, with 18 bases between them. The protocol was immunoSEQ multiplex PCR, while the TCRdb copy is restricted to in-frame clones and leaves out a portion. This sample lists around 190,000 clones; its ten largest clones have approximately 2.2%. The receptor's source is a woman aged 25-40 years in good health. What was sequenced was blood. The rearrangement uses TRBV7-2 and TRBJ1-1; D remains ambiguous. CDR3 nucleotides: TGTGCCAGCAGCCTCGCAATCTTAGGGTCAAACACTGAAGCTTTCTTT. Protein product: CASSLAILGSNTEAFF.